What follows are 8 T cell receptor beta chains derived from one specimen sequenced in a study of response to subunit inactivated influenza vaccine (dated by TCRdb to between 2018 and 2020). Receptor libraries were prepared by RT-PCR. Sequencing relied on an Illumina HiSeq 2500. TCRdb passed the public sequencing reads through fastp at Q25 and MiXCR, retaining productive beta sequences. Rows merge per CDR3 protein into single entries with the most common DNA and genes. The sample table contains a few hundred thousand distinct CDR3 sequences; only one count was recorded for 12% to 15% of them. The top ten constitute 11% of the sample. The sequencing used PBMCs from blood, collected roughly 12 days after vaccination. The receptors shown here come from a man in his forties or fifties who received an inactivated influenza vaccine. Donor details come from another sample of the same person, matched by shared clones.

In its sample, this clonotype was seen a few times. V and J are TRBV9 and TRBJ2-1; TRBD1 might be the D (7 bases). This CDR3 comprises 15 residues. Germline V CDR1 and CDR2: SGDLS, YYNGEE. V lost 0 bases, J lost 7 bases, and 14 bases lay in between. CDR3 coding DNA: TGTGCCAGCAGCGTAGATTCAGGGGGGAGAAATGAGCAGTTCTTC. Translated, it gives CASSVDSGGRNEQFF.

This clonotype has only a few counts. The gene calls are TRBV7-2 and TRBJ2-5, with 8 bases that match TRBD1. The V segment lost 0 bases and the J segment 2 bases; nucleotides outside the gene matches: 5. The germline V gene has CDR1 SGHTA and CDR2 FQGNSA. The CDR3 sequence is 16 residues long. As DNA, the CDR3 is TGTGCCAGCAGCTTAGCCAGGGGGCCGGGTCAAGAGACCCAGTACTTC. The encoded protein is CASSLARGPGQETQYF.

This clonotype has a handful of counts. The CDR3 loop reads CSARGATSTDTQYF. CDR3 DNA: TGCAGTGCGAGGGGGGCCACTAGCACAGATACGCAGTATTTT. The rearrangement links TRBV20-1 to TRBJ2-3; the D call may be TRBD1 or TRBD2 (6 bases each). CDR1 and CDR2 (germline): DFQATT, SNEGSKA (reference sequence). Deletions cut 6 bases from V and 0 bases from J, with 13 bases between. The CDR3 is 14 amino acids.

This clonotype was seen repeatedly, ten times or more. The chain's CDR3 is CASSYSTIHGYTF. The CDR3 DNA reads TGTGCCAGCAGTTACTCGACAATCCATGGCTACACCTTC. V and J are TRBV6-2 or TRBV6-3 and TRBJ1-2; D call uncertain. The V end was cut by 0 bases, the J end by 6 bases, with 8 bases between. Germline V CDR1 and CDR2: MNHEY, SVGEGT. The length of the CDR3 is 13 residues.

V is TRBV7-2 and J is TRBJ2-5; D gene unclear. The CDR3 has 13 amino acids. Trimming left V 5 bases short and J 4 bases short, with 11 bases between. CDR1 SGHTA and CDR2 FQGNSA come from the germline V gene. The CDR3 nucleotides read TGTGCCAGCAGCCGGGTGGTGGCAGAGACCCAGTACTTC. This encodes CASSRVVAETQYF. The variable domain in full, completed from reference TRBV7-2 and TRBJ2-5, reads GAGVSQSPSNKVTEKGKDVELRCDPISGHTALYWYRQSLGQGLEFLIYFQGNSAPDKSGLPSDRFSAERTGGSVSTLTIQRTQQEDSAVYLCASSRVVAETQYFGPGTRLLVL.

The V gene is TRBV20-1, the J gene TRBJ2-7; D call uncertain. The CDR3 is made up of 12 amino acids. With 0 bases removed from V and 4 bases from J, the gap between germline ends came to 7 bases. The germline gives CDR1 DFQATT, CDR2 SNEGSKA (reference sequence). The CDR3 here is CSARDIIYEQYF. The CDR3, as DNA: TGCAGTGCTAGAGATATTATTTACGAGCAGTACTTC.

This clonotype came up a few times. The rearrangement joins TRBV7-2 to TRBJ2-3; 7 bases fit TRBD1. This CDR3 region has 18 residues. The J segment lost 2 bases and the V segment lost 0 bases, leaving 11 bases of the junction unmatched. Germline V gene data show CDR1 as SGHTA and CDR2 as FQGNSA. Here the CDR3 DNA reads TGTGCCAGCAGCTTAGCCCGACACAGGGGAAGTATCACAGATACGCAGTATTTT. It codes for CASSLARHRGSITDTQYF.

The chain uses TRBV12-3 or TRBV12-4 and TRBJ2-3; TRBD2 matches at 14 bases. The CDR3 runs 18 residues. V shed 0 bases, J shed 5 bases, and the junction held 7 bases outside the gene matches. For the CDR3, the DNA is TGTGCCAGCAGTTTAGCGACTAGCGGGGGGGCATTTGAAGATACGCAGTATTTT. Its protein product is CASSLATSGGAFEDTQYF.